What follows is one T cell receptor beta chain and its context. The antigen is not known. V lost 7 bases and J lost 0, with 12 bases in between. Germline CDR1 reads PRHDT; CDR2 reads FYEKMQ (reference sequence). The CDR3 totals 14 residues. The data originate from a study of graft-versus-host responses after intestinal transplantation. The repertoire was sequenced with immunoSEQ multiplex PCR; TCRdb's copy has only in-frame clones and lacks some. The sample carries roughly 69,000 clones, more than 90% recorded once. The chain is built from TRBV13 and TRBJ1-1; D is perhaps TRBD1 (6 bases). The sample in question was unstimulated CD8+ T cells sorted from spleen or lymph node cells, obtained before transplant. This TCR derives from a human donor who was the organ donor for an intestinal transplant. The CDR3 DNA is TGTGCCAGCACGGACAGCACCATGAACACTGAAGCTTTCTTT. As protein: CASTDSTMNTEAFF.